This entry features one T cell receptor (beta chain) sequence. Its antigen is undetermined. The sample is drawn from a study of a mutant IDH1 vaccine in newly diagnosed glioma. About the research overall: The start of vaccination came 4-6 weeks after radiotherapy alone, or with temozolomide cycles. Broader study findings: With respect to changes in top peripheral T cell clonotypes, pseudoprogression seemed unrelated.

Time point reported: week 11, during vaccination. It was 300 ug of mutant IDH1 20-mer peptide that made up each vaccine dose, given with topical imiquimod. Each of the donors came in with new WHO grade 3 or 4 astrocytomas that were IDH1-mutant and ATRX-lost. The protocol was immunoSEQ multiplex PCR, while the TCRdb copy is restricted to in-frame clones and leaves out a portion. Among about 24,000 clones listed, roughly 85% were seen once. This CDR3 is built from 17 residues. Germline CDR1 MDHEN, CDR2 SYDVKM. Trimming cost V 6 bases and J 0 bases, with 20 bases left between them. This chain links TRBV28 with TRBJ1-1; possibly TRBD1 for D (5 bases). The TCR sequence derives from a man between 40 and 49 years old with glioma. The sequenced sample was PBMCs, obtained from a glioma patient whose treatment included an IDH1 peptide vaccine. As DNA, the CDR3 is TGTGCCAGCAGGACGACCCCGGCGGGGCGGGTGAACACTGAAGCTTTCTTT. Translated, it gives CASRTTPAGRVNTEAFF. The full variable domain, completed using reference TRBV28 and TRBJ1-1, is DVKVTQSSRYLVKRTGEKVFLECVQDMDHENMFWYRQDPGLGLRLIYFSYDVKMKEKGDIPEGYSVSREKKERFSLILESASTNQTSMYLCASRTTPAGRVNTEAFFGQGTRLTVV.